What follows describes a single TCR beta chain. Its antigen is unknown. No quality values exist for individual bases; no much larger clone is one base distant. Other DNA sequences of this sample code for an identical CDR3. The healthy control group was made up of 30 to 45 blood donors, and the Finnish Red Cross blood service supplied their buffy coats. All TCR-sequenced material derived from peripheral blood: patient blood samples and healthy donor buffy coats. Ficoll-Hypaque gradient centrifugation was used to isolate peripheral blood mononuclear cells. CD4+ cells were purified magnetically from the buffy coats of healthy controls. The Gentra Puregene Cell and Tissue kit was used to extract genomic DNA, and a Qubit 2.0 fluorometer was used to measure the amount of genomic DNA. The immunoSEQ assay at survey resolution was applied to genomic DNA for sequencing of TCRbeta rearrangements. The paper's processing steps were these. In the TCR sequencing data, the lowest productive clonotype frequency that could be detected was 2.59 x 10-5. Only productive TCRbeta rearrangements, meaning sequences that were complete and in-frame, were kept for the analyses. Simpson clonality, calculated in the immunoSEQ Analyzer version 3.0, was used as the measure of sample clonality. Based on frequency, clones were grouped as very rare, small, medium, large (1-20%) or hyperexpanded (>20%). OLGA 1.2.3 estimated generation probabilities, VDJtools produced V-gene circos plots, VDJdb was queried for specificities, and GLIPH identified CDR3 motifs. In its TCRdb copy, this immuneACCESS table keeps in-frame sequences only and misses some clones. Where compared with another copy, unresolved V genes explain less than half of these, and the others have no known cause. The V and J calls and the clone size are those of that table, but D and trimming were determined from the DNA. This sample gives 22,000 or so clones in total; about 80% of them show up just once. The ten top clones hold roughly 8.6% of the sample.

The CDR3 covers 14 residues, taking in both the cysteine and the phenylalanine. Just CDR3 DNA is preserved here, 42 bases in frame from base 1. V sheds 0 bases and J sheds 4 bases, leaving 10 bases between their ends. According to the germline V gene, CDR1 reads MNHEY and CDR2 reads SVGAGI. This sample was included in a study of STAT5B mutations in CD4+ large granular lymphocyte leukemia (dated by TCRdb to between 2021 and 2023). Broadly, across the study: Among the healthy controls, the CDR3 'QG' motif was associated with a particular HLA allele. Flow cytometry on FACSCanto II or FACSVerse showed that the purified fractions were more than 95% pure among lymphocytes. The study compared the TCRbeta repertoires of patients with CD4+ T-cell large granular lymphocyte leukemia against those of healthy blood donors. What the work shows at the level of the full study, not this receptor alone: Compared with healthy CD4+ repertoires, CD4-sorted patient repertoires appeared more clonal, and this difference remained even after the putative leukemic clones were removed. Data were not HLA-matched; higher clonality in CD4+ versus CD8+ T-LGLL could reflect the relatively small sample size. Enrichment of TRBV06-family usage was observed among the top patient clones (8/27) relative to healthy controls (2/35). Each patient's main leukemic clonotypes were private, but 25% of these clonotypes showed up at low frequency in the non-leukemic repertoires of other patients.

The V and J segments used are TRBV6-5 and TRBJ2-7; perhaps TRBD1 is the D gene, with 5 bases matching. The receptor's source is a human donor in good health. The sample comprised CD4+ T cells from blood buffy coats. The DNA sequence is as follows: TGTGCCAGCAGTTACTCGTGGCAGGGTTACGAGCAGTACTTC. This translates into CASSYSWQGYEQYF.